This note documents a single TCR beta chain sequence. No antigen is known for it. Base qualities are not recorded, but no much larger clone differs from it by a single base. These data originate in a study of blood T cell repertoires in COVID-19 (TCRdb year 2020). Concerning the study at large: The collaborator samples originated in the United States, Italy and Spain and spanned the acute and convalescent phases of COVID-19. The prospective study material was composed of cDNA or gDNA derived from T cells, B-cell-depleted T cells, or PBMCs. The dataset comprised deeply sampled blood TCRbeta repertoires from subjects exposed to, actively infected with, or recovered from COVID-19. A freely available public database, intended as a resource for researchers studying the immune response to SARS-CoV-2, is where the repertoires were released. Samples came from the ongoing ImmuneRACE study (first 160 participants) plus 1,254 subjects from 6 global collaborators. Nearly every sample came with metadata listing a de-identified subject ID, COVID-19 status, age in years and sex. Where available, HLA class I and class II types were taken from metadata supplied by the sample provider and were not determined by assay-based typing. Here is what the overall study found, with its caveats: How much clinical and demographic metadata was included differed by source and by participant, and the metadata was provided uncurated.

TCRbeta CDR3 regions were amplified from genomic DNA by means of the immunoSEQ Assay, a bias-controlled multiplex PCR. Per the source publication's procedure: The number of nucleated cells in each sample was estimated from the amplification of reference gene primers within the assay. To quantify the absolute abundance of each unique TCRbeta CDR3 rearrangement, sequence reads were collapsed and filtered. For each sample, productive Simpson clonality was calculated by taking the square root of Simpson's diversity index across productive rearrangements. In TCRdb, the immuneACCESS table is reduced to in-frame sequences with V and J assigned. These tables do not hold every clone; where another copy was compared, an unresolved V gene accounts for under half, and the others remain unexplained. From that table come the V and J calls and clone size; the DNA was used to work out D and trimming. The sample table shows approximately 390,000 clones, and 80% to 90% are seen once. Of the sample, around 10% is held by the ten largest clones.

The trim is 5 bases for V and 8 bases for J, with a gap of 15 bases between the germline ends. Based on the germline V gene, the CDR1 and CDR2 sequences are SGHAT and FQNNGV. The CDR3 sequence holds 13 residues, the cysteine and phenylalanine included. Of all the DNA, just the CDR3 is kept, 39 bases in frame from base 1. Enrolling through a virtual design, the prospective study's participants ranged in age from roughly 18 to 95 years and lived across more than 20 United States geographic areas. In the prospective study, cohorts were assigned on the basis of participant-reported clinical history obtained from a screening survey and a study questionnaire. For ImmuneRACE Cohort 3, a participant was defined as recovered based on two consecutive negative NP/OP PCR tests, clearance by a healthcare professional, or resolution of symptoms. In the prospective study, mobile phlebotomists collected whole blood, serum and a nasopharyngeal or oropharyngeal swab from each participant. Prospective study participants could optionally give additional blood draws and questionnaires over an approximately two-month period. Before DNA extraction, prospective study blood samples were shipped either frozen or at room temperature.

This chain joins TRBV11-2 to TRBJ1-2, and possibly TRBD1, on 6 matching bases. The clonotype was recovered from a woman in her forties or fifties who had recovered from COVID-19. The specimen was PBMCs or T cells enriched from blood (not recorded which). The nucleotide sequence reads TGTGCCAGCAGCGCCAGGACAGTTGAGGGCTACACCTTC. The encoded protein is CASSARTVEGYTF.